This record concerns one T cell receptor (beta chain) sequence. These data originate in a study of CD8 T cells in Susac syndrome. Study background: Within the group of sequenced Susac syndrome patients, five or six had active disease and eight were in remission.

Random hexamers primed reverse transcription of 0.5 to 1 ug RNA. MiXCR was run by TCRdb on the immunoSEQ multiplex PCR reads, yielding one entry per CDR3 protein. The table includes about 190,000 distinct CDR3 sequences, 95% detected once. This sequence originates from a human donor with Susac syndrome. Material: CD8+ T cells from PBMCs.

The CDR3 bases are TGTGCCAGCAGCTTAGGGGTCGTCCCAGGCACTTTCTCCTACGAGCAGTACTTC. Translated: CASSLGVVPGTFSYEQYF. This chain links TRBV11-2 with TRBJ2-7; no firm D call. V was cut by 1 base and J by 0 bases, with 19 bases left in between. Germline V gene data show CDR1 as SGHAT and CDR2 as FQNNGV. This CDR3 contains 18 residues.